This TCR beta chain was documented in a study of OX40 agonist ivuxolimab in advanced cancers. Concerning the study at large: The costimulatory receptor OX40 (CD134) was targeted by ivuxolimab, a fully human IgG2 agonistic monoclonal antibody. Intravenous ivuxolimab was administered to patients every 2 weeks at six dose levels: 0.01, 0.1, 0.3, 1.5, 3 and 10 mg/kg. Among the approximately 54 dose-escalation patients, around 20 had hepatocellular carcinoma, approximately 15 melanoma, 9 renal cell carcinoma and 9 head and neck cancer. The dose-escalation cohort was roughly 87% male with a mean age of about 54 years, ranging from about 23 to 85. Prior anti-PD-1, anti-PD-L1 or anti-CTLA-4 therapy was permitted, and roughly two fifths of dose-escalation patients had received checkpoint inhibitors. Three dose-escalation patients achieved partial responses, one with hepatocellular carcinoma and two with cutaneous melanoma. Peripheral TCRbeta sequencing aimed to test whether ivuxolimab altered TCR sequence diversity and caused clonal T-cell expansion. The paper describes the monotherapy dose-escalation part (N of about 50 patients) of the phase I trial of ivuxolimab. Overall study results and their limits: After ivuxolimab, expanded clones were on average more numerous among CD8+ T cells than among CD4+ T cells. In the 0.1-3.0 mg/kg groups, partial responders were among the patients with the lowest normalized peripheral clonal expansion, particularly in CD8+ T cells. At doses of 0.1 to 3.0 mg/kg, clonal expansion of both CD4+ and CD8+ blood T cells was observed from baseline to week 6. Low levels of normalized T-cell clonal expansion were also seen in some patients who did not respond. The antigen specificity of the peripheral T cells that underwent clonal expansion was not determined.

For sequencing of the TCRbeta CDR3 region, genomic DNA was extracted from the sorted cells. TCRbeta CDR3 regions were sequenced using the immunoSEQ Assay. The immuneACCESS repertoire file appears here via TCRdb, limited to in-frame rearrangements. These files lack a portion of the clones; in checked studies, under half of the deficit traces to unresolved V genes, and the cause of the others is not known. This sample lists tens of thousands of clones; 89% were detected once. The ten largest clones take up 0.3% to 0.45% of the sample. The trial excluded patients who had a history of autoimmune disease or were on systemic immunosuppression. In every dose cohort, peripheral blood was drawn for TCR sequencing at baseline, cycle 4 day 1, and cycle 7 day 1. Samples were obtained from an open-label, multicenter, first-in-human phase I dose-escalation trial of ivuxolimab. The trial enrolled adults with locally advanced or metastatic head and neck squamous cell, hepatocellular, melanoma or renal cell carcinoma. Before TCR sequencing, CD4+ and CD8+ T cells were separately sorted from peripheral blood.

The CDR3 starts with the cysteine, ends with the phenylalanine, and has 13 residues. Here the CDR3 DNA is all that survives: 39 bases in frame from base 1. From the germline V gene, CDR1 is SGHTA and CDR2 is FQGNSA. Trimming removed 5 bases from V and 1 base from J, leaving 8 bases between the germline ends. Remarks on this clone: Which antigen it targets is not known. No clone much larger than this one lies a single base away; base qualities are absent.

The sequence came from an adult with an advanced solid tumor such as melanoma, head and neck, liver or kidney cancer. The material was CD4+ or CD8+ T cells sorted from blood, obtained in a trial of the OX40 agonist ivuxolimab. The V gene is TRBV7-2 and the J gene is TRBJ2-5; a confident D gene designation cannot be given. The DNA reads TGTGCCAGCAGCCGAAAACTCCAAGAGACCCAGTACTTC. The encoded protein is CASSRKLQETQYF.